Listed below are T cell receptor beta chains from one sample, sequenced in a study of T cell responses to AZD1222 COVID-19 vaccine. The repertoire was sequenced with immunoSEQ multiplex PCR; TCRdb's copy has only in-frame clones and lacks some. The sample consists of roughly 200,000 clones, approximately 90% of them appearing once. Sequenced material: peripheral blood, taken 28 days after the second AZD1222 dose. The receptors shown here come from an adult who received the AZD1222 COVID-19 vaccine. The CDR3 runs from the conserved cysteine through the conserved F or W. D genes are given only for firm matches. Rows give clone size only sometimes, using once, few, many, or a class for an expanded clone.

D,J,V,size,CDR3,DNA
TRBD2,TRBJ2-7,TRBV2,NA,CASSEANSGLGGREQYF,TGTGCCAGCAGTGAAGCGAACTCGGGACTAGGAGGGCGCGAGCAGTACTTC
TRBD2,TRBJ2-7,TRBV28,NA,CASSLFTSGSSDEQYF,TGTGCCAGCAGTTTATTTACTAGCGGGAGTTCGGACGAGCAGTACTTC
NA,TRBJ2-1,TRBV24-1,NA,CATKSGEDYNEQFF,TGTGCCACCAAGTCGGGGGAGGACTACAATGAGCAGTTCTTC
TRBD2,TRBJ2-2,TRBV9,once,CASSVGASGLTGELFF,TGTGCCAGCAGCGTAGGGGCTAGCGGGTTGACCGGGGAGCTGTTTTTT
TRBD2,TRBJ2-1,TRBV28,NA,CASSLSGRALNEQFF,TGTGCCAGCAGCCTTAGCGGGAGGGCCCTCAATGAGCAGTTCTTC
TRBD2,TRBJ2-5,TRBV11-3,NA,CASSLVSGRGETQYF,TGTGCCAGCAGCTTAGTTTCCGGGAGGGGGGAGACCCAGTACTTC
TRBD2,TRBJ2-1,TRBV6-5,NA,CASSLRLADNEQFF,TGTGCCAGCAGTTTAAGACTAGCGGACAATGAGCAGTTCTTC
TRBD2,TRBJ2-7,TRBV4-1,NA,CASSQGQGTSGNTYEQYF,TGCGCCAGCAGCCAAGGCCAGGGGACTAGCGGGAATACCTACGAGCAGTACTTC
TRBD2,TRBJ2-2,TRBV25-1,NA,CASSPTSGIFLDTGELFF,TGTGCCAGCAGCCCGACTAGCGGGATTTTTCTGGACACCGGGGAGCTGTTTTTT
NA,TRBJ1-5,TRBV2,NA,CASRKAQGNQPQHF,TGTGCCAGCAGAAAGGCACAGGGCAATCAGCCCCAGCATTTT
NA,TRBJ1-2,TRBV9,NA,CASSVSVAQQDYGYTF,TGTGCCAGCAGCGTATCTGTTGCCCAGCAGGACTATGGCTACACCTTC
NA,TRBJ1-5,TRBV19,NA,CATKPGVSNQPQHF,TGTGCCACAAAGCCAGGGGTCAGCAATCAGCCCCAGCATTTT
TRBD1,TRBJ1-6,TRBV4-1,NA,CASSQPTGGLNSPLHF,TGCGCCAGCAGCCAACCGACAGGGGGTCTCAATTCACCCCTCCACTTT
TRBD1,TRBJ1-1,TRBV7-9,NA,CASSAYDRGDTEAFF,TGTGCCAGCAGCGCCTACGACAGGGGTGACACTGAAGCTTTCTTT
NA,TRBJ1-2,TRBV7-9,NA,CASSLEWGLEGYTF,TGTGCCAGCAGCTTAGAGTGGGGGCTGGAAGGCTACACCTTC
NA,TRBJ1-1,TRBV27,once,CASSFYPQHLTLSPNTEAFF,TGTGCCAGCAGTTTTTATCCCCAGCACCTTACTCTTTCTCCAAACACTGAAGCTTTCTTT
TRBD1,TRBJ1-2,TRBV7-3,NA,CASSLKAGTVSDYGYTF,TGTGCCAGCAGCTTAAAGGCTGGGACAGTTTCTGATTATGGCTACACCTTC
NA,TRBJ1-1,TRBV24-1,NA,CATSVSGADRAFF,TGTGCCACCAGTGTATCCGGAGCGGATCGTGCTTTCTTT
NA,TRBJ1-1,TRBV19,NA,CASTERSNTEAFF,TGTGCCAGTACCGAGAGGAGCAACACTGAAGCTTTCTTT
TRBD1,TRBJ1-5,TRBV2,NA,CASRDRGRNQPQHF,TGTGCCAGCAGAGACAGGGGGCGGAATCAGCCCCAGCATTTT
TRBD1,TRBJ2-1,TRBV14,NA,CASSQEGGQGLNEQFF,TGTGCCAGCAGCCAAGAGGGAGGACAGGGTCTCAATGAGCAGTTCTTC
NA,TRBJ2-1,TRBV19,NA,CASSKRAEQFF,TGTGCCAGTAGTAAGAGGGCTGAGCAGTTCTTC
TRBD2,TRBJ2-2,TRBV11-2,NA,CASSLTSGSWNTGELFF,TGTGCCAGCAGTCTTACTAGCGGGAGTTGGAACACCGGGGAGCTGTTTTTT